What follows are 15 T cell receptor beta chains derived from one specimen sequenced in a study of T cells expressing NK-cell markers. TCRdb derives one entry per CDR3 protein from the 5' RACE reads, leaving out DNA. This sample's table reports tens of thousands of distinct CDR3 sequences. Specimen: blood T cells: a sorted CD56 or NKG2C T cell subset, CD4+ or CD8+ T cells, or bulk PBMC T cells (not recorded which). All receptors derive from a woman between 18 and 69 years old in good health.

The rearrangement joins TRBV5-1 to TRBJ1-1; checking the TCRdb D call of TRBD1 is not possible without DNA. CDR3 size: 13 residues. Germline V gene sequence: CDR1 SGHRS, CDR2 YFSETQ. CDR3 sequence: CASSLTGDTEAFF.

The CDR3 reads CASSYGDYAEAFF. The rearrangement links TRBV6-5 to TRBJ1-1. The CDR3 runs to 13 residues. The V gene's germline CDR1 is MNHEY and CDR2 SVGAGI.

The V gene is TRBV12-3 or TRBV12-4, the J gene TRBJ1-4; TCRdb selects TRBD1, and the lack of DNA leaves this call unchecked. The CDR3 covers 15 residues. This CDR3 reads CASRGAVGAYEKLFF.

The rearrangement links TRBV27 to TRBJ2-7; TCRdb outputs TRBD1, but without DNA this stays unchecked. The germline V gene has CDR1 MNHEY and CDR2 SMNVEV (reference sequence). CDR3 size: 14 residues. CDR3 sequence: CASSPTGLDEEQYF.

V gene TRBV28 combines with J gene TRBJ2-3; TCRdb outputs TRBD2, but without DNA this stays unchecked. Per the germline V gene, CDR1 is MDHEN and CDR2 is SYDVKM. There are 19 residues in the CDR3. This chain's CDR3 is CASSSLLGLAGGERDTQYF. Combining the CDR3 with reference TRBV28 and TRBJ2-3 gives the whole variable domain DVKVTQSSRYLVKRTGEKVFLECVQDMDHENMFWYRQDPGLGLRLIYFSYDVKMKEKGDIPEGYSVSREKKERFSLILESASTNQTSMYLCASSSLLGLAGGERDTQYFGPGTRLTVL.

The rearrangement links TRBV15 to TRBJ2-7; the TRBD1 assignment by TCRdb is unverifiable without DNA. This CDR3 contains 18 residues. Germline assignment: CDR1 LNHNV and CDR2 YYDKDF (reference sequence). This chain's CDR3 is CATSYGTGGPSHSYEQYF.

The rearrangement uses TRBV5-5 and TRBJ2-7; there is no DNA to check the TCRdb D call of TRBD1. In germline, CDR1 is SGHKS, CDR2 YYEKEE (reference sequence). CDR3 length: 15 amino acids. The CDR3 is CASSSTGGSSYEQYF.

The chain is built from TRBV5-5 and TRBJ2-3; TCRdb's assignment of TRBD1 cannot be checked, as there is no DNA. Germline CDR1 is SGHKS and CDR2 is YYEKEE (reference sequence). There are 15 residues in the CDR3. This chain's CDR3 is CASSLGAAGTDTQYF.

The V call is TRBV29-1, the J call TRBJ2-1. The CDR3 length is 16 residues. Looked up from germline, CDR1 is SQVTM and CDR2 is ANQGSEA. CDR3: CSVEDLAYSSYNEQFF.

The genes are TRBV9 and TRBJ2-7; TCRdb's assignment of TRBD1 cannot be checked, as there is no DNA. Per the germline V gene, CDR1 is SGDLS and CDR2 is YYNGEE. The CDR3 runs 14 residues. The CDR3: CASSASGRNYEQYF.

This clonotype is identified as medium-sized (0.01 to 0.1%) from frequency. The chain links TRBV11-1 to TRBJ2-3; TCRdb returns TRBD2, unconfirmable since there is no DNA. In germline, CDR1 is SGHAT, CDR2 FQDESV (reference sequence). This CDR3 comprises 19 residues. The CDR3 spells CASSPLEGGQGFRTDTQYF. Variable domain in full (rest from reference TRBV11-1 and TRBJ2-3): EAEVAQSPRYKITEKSQAVAFWCDPISGHATLYWYRQILGQGPELLVQFQDESVVDDSQLPKDRFSAERLKGVDSTLKIQPAELGDSAMYLCASSPLEGGQGFRTDTQYFGPGTRLTVL.

The CDR3 region is CASSPRSGSTFGNTIYF. V gene TRBV7-3 combines with J gene TRBJ1-3; TCRdb proposes TRBD1, but this gene call is untestable without DNA. Germline CDR1 is SGHTA and CDR2 is FQGTGA. The CDR3 has 17 residues.

The CDR3 is CASSSNRADWTEAFF. The chain recombines TRBV7-9 with TRBJ1-1; TCRdb reports TRBD1, a call that lacks DNA to check it against. The CDR3 extends over 15 amino acids. CDR1 and CDR2 from the germline V gene are SEHNR and FQNEAQ (reference sequence).

The rearrangement uses TRBV7-9 and TRBJ1-1; TCRdb proposes TRBD1, but this gene call is untestable without DNA. CDR1 and CDR2 (germline): SEHNR, FQNEAQ (reference sequence). This CDR3 region has 14 residues. Here the CDR3 reads CASRVSRENTEAFF.

The rearrangement uses TRBV6-1 and TRBJ1-6; the TCRdb call, TRBD1, lacks DNA for checking. Per germline, CDR1 MNHNS and CDR2 SASEGT. The CDR3 sequence is 15 residues long. The chain's CDR3 is CASSDYRVSNSPLHF.